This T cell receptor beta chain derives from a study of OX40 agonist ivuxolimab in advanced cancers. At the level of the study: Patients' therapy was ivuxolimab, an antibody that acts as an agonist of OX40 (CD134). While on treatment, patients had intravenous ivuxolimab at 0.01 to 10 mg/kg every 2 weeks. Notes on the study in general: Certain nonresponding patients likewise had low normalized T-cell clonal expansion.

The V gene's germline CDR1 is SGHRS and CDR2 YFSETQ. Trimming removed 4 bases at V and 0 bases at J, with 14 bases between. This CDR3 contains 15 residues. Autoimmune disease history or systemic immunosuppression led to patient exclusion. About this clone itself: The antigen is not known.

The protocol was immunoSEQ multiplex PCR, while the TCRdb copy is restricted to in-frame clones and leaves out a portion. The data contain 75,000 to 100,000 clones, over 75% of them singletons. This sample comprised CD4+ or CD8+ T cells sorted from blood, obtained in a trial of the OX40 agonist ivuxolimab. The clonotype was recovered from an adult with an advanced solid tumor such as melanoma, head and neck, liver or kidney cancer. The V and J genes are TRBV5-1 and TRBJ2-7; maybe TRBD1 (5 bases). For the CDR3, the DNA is TGCGCCAGCAGCCAGCAGGGTGCCCTCTCCTACGAGCAGTACTTC. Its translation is CASSQQGALSYEQYF.